This TCR beta chain was obtained from a study of vaccination and CD4 T cells after COVID-19. Study in general: A median of approximately 96 days (range 35 to 161) separated diagnosis from post-COVID sampling.

Concerning this clonotype: Its antigen is unknown.

Stated treatment: roughly 11-day PBMC culture with coronavirus spike peptide pools or control peptides (ViraFEST assay). The germline gives CDR1 MNHNS, CDR2 SASEGT. The CDR3 has 16 residues. Trimming took 6 bases from V and 1 from J, leaving 16 bases between them. Oncomine TCR Beta short-read sequencing was applied to DNA from cultured CD4+ T cells. TCRdb reanalysed the PCR reads using MiXCR and keeps one entry per CDR3 protein. The table lists approximately 15,000 distinct CDR3 sequences, 55% to 75% of them singletons. This sequence joins TRBV6-1 and TRBJ1-3; D not resolved. The TCR originated in a human donor who had recovered from COVID-19. The sequenced sample consisted of CD4+ T cells from blood, cultured in vitro. This CDR3 reads CASRARGKRSGNTIYF. The CDR3 coding sequence is TGTGCCAGCAGAGCCCGCGGGAAACGATCTGGAAACACCATATATTTT.